This T cell receptor (beta chain) was identified in a study of spatial heterogeneity in lung cancer. With 2 bases removed from V and 5 bases from J, the gap between germline ends came to 9 bases. The CDR3 is 13 amino acids. CDR1 is SGHTA and CDR2 is FQGNSA in the germline V gene. Time point here: sample taken at primary tumor resection. Researchers sequenced whole RNA taken from tumor, nontumor lung or frozen PBMC without sorting. TCRdb reanalysed the 5' RACE reads using MiXCR and keeps one entry per CDR3 protein. The table lists about 1,600 distinct CDR3 sequences, about 28% of them singletons. This clonotype was picked up many times.

Sequences were derived from PBMCs, sampled at surgery. This receptor was identified in a male donor with early-stage non-small cell lung cancer. The V call is TRBV7-2, the J call TRBJ2-5; D is perhaps TRBD1 or TRBD2 (6 bases each). The CDR3 reads CASSLRGPETQYF. The DNA of the CDR3 is TGTGCCAGCAGCTTACGGGGGCCGGAGACCCAGTACTTC.